This T cell receptor beta chain was sequenced for a study of cytomegalovirus exposure and HLA in healthy donors. Whole-study results and caveats: Being productive about 90% or about 30% of the time was typical of most TCR beta V segments in an earlier analysis. CMV serostatus was the sole immune exposure data available. Analyses of presence/absence relied on an assumption of roughly uniform sequencing depth across donors.

CDR1 MNHNS and CDR2 SASEGT come from the germline V gene. This CDR3 is 11 amino acids long. As regards this clone: Its target is unknown.

Primers included in the PCR were 60 Vbeta and 13 Jbeta primers. In the authors' methods: A later analysis counted approximately 80 million unique TCR beta chains, around 12 million shared. Sequencing was performed with immunoSEQ multiplex PCR; in TCRdb, only in-frame clones are kept and a portion is missing. Clone size and the V and J calls come from that table; the DNA yielded D and trimming. The table includes approximately 110,000 clones, 77% detected once. The sequence was obtained from a woman aged 40 to 49 in good health and CMV-seropositive. V and J are TRBV6-1 and TRBJ2-7, with D tentatively TRBD1 (6 bases). Sequencing input: PBMCs. The CDR3, as DNA: TGTGGGACGGGACAAACCTACGAGCAGTACTTC. It translates to CGTGQTYEQYF.